This T cell receptor beta chain was sequenced during a study of T cell responses to AZD1222 COVID-19 vaccine. Profiled with immunoSEQ multiplex PCR; TCRdb holds only in-frame clones, not every one. This sample carries 65,000 to 90,000 clones, approximately 87% of them seen once, and the ten largest clones take 6.5% to 7.5%. CDR1 and CDR2 from the germline V gene are SNHLY and FYNNEI. V lost 0 bases and J lost 7, with 9 bases in between. This CDR3 comprises 14 residues. A remark on this clone: The target antigen is unknown.

Overall study findings and caveats: Donors in the cohort were predominantly white British and more often female, and clonal diversity was possibly underestimated.

This chain links TRBV2 with TRBJ1-4; D ambiguous. This clonotype originated in an adult in good health. Sequences were derived from peripheral blood, sampled on day 0 of AZD1222 vaccination. The chain's CDR3 is CASSEAVDAEKLFF. CDR3 in DNA: TGTGCCAGCAGTGAAGCAGTAGATGCTGAAAAACTGTTTTTT.